This T cell receptor beta chain was captured in a study of blood T cell repertoires in COVID-19. About the research overall: Donors in the United States, Italy and Spain gave samples during acute or convalescent COVID-19. Sources were T cells, B-cell-depleted T cells, or PBMCs; the material itself was cDNA or gDNA.

The V segment lost 1 base and the J segment 1 base; nucleotides outside the gene matches: 7. CDR1 and CDR2 from the germline V gene are SGHNT and YENEEA. The CDR3 contains 17 residues. Original processing methods: Estimates of nucleated cell counts were drawn from the amplification of reference gene primers. Clones were sequenced by immunoSEQ multiplex PCR, and TCRdb holds only the in-frame ones, with some missing. V and J calls and clone size are copied from that table; D and trimming were computed from the DNA. The table includes tens of thousands of clones, about 86% detected once. The sample taken for sequencing was peripheral blood. The V gene is TRBV11-3, the J gene TRBJ2-3; 8 bases agree with TRBD2. This clonotype originated in a woman aged 60 to 75 with acute or convalescent COVID-19. CDR3 region: CASSLGDGGGRTDTQYF. The CDR3 coding sequence is TGTGCCAGCAGCTTAGGGGACGGCGGGGGGCGCACAGATACGCAGTATTTT.